One and the same sample provided the 24 T cell receptor beta chains below, sequenced in a study of persistence of HIV-infected CD4 T cells. This nonspecific control used anti-CD3/anti-CD28 bead stimulation of CD4+ T cells. CD4+ T cells upregulating both CD40 ligand and CD69 were sorted as responding cells. This was the immunoSEQ version 4 assay in survey mode. Here immunoSEQ multiplex PCR was the method, and the copy in TCRdb shows in-frame clones only, minus some. The table lists 35,000 to 40,000 clones, roughly 87% of them singletons. The antigens these receptors bind are not known. Here the sequenced sample was CD4+ T cells sorted from PBMCs after approximately 19-hour stimulation, taken from a patient who received antiretroviral therapy. The source of these receptors is an adult man with HIV who was CMV-seropositive.

The chain is built from TRBV2 and TRBJ1-4; D may be TRBD1 (6 bases). Trimming stripped 7 bases from V and 4 bases from J, with 10 bases between. The CDR3 runs 13 residues. Germline values: CDR1 SNHLY, CDR2 FYNNEI. The CDR3 coding sequence is TGTGCCAGCATTCAGGGGAATAATGAAAAACTGTTTTTT. This encodes CASIQGNNEKLFF.

The genes are TRBV9 and TRBJ1-1, with 9 bases fitting TRBD1. Germline CDR1 and CDR2: SGDLS and YYNGEE. The CDR3 loop spans 14 amino acids. Trimming at V came to 4 bases and at J to 1 base, leaving 2 bases not matched to a gene. Written as DNA, the CDR3 is TGTGCCAGCAGCTCGGGACAGGGGAACACTGAAGCTTTCTTT. Protein sequence: CASSSGQGNTEAFF.

The CDR3 loop reads CASTRDRGLNGYTF. CDR3 nucleotides: TGTGCCAGTACCCGGGACAGGGGGCTTAATGGCTACACCTTC. The chain has TRBV19 and TRBJ1-2; 12 nucleotides line up with TRBD1. CDR1 and CDR2 (germline): LNHDA, SQIVND (reference sequence). This CDR3 comprises 14 residues. V gave up 7 bases and J gave up 6 bases; unmatched junction bases: 6.

The chain couples TRBV10-3 to TRBJ2-3, with 11 bases matching TRBD1. Germline V CDR1 and CDR2: ENHRY, SYGVKD. The J segment lost 9 bases and the V segment lost 6 bases, leaving 8 bases of the junction unmatched. The CDR3 has 14 residues. The CDR3 sequence: CAIRTGQGARTQYF. The CDR3 nucleotides read TGTGCCATCAGAACTGGACAGGGGGCGAGGACGCAGTATTTT.

This clone is a singleton in its sample. CDR3 nucleotides: TGCAGTGCTAGCTGGGAAGATACGCAGTATTTT. Protein sequence: CSASWEDTQYF. This rearrangement joins TRBV20-1 to TRBJ2-3; no firm D call. Germline V gene data show CDR1 as DFQATT and CDR2 as SNEGSKA (reference sequence). This CDR3 is built from 11 residues. Trimming cost V 3 bases and J 5 bases, with 6 bases left between them.

This chain joins TRBV28 and TRBJ2-7; TRBD1 agrees at 8 bases. This CDR3 contains 16 residues. The ends lost 6 bases at V and 0 bases at J; junction bases unmatched: 10. Looked up from germline, CDR1 is MDHEN and CDR2 is SYDVKM. CDR3 region: CASSSTGTGSSYEQYF. The CDR3, as DNA: TGTGCCAGCAGCTCCACCGGGACAGGATCCTCCTACGAGCAGTACTTC.

V usage is TRBV2 and J usage is TRBJ2-3; D remains ambiguous. There are 15 residues in the CDR3. The germline V and J ends were trimmed by 4 bases and 2 bases, with 13 bases remaining between them. Germline V CDR1 and CDR2: SNHLY, FYNNEI. The CDR3 DNA sequence: TGTGCCAGCAGTGCGCAGGCTCACCCCACAGATACGCAGTATTTT. Protein product: CASSAQAHPTDTQYF.

The chain uses TRBV29-1 and TRBJ1-1, with a tentative D call TRBD1 (6 bases). Germline values: CDR1 SQVTM, CDR2 ANQGSEA. This CDR3 has 15 amino acids. V was shortened by 6 bases and J by 0 bases, with 17 bases between the two germline ends. DNA for the CDR3: TGCAGCGTCGCCGCCCTCGGGGGGCTGAACACTGAAGCTTTCTTT. This encodes CSVAALGGLNTEAFF.

J is TRBJ2-7 and V is TRBV10-3; TRBD2 might be the D (6 bases). Trimming stripped 6 bases from V and 12 bases from J, with 15 bases between. The CDR3 spans 11 residues. Germline loops: CDR1 ENHRY, CDR2 SYGVKD. CDR3 sequence: CAISGDGGTYF. The CDR3 DNA is TGTGCCATCAGCGGGGACGGGGGAACGTACTTC.

This chain's CDR3 is CASRLGLNNEQFF. Here the CDR3 DNA reads TGTGCCAGCAGGTTGGGACTAAACAATGAGCAGTTCTTC. This sequence joins TRBV2 and TRBJ2-1, with 7 bases matching TRBD2. Germline CDR1 reads SNHLY; CDR2 reads FYNNEI. Trimming cost V 6 bases and J 5 bases; bases outside gene matches: 4. The CDR3 length is 13 residues.

This chain uses TRBV7-2 with TRBJ1-2; D possibly corresponds to TRBD1 (6 bases). V lost 6 bases to trimming and J lost 8 bases, with 16 bases between them. Germline values: CDR1 SGHTA, CDR2 FQGNSA. The CDR3 has 13 amino acids. In DNA, the CDR3 is TGTGCCAGCAGTCCACAGGGCGTCAGGGGCTACACCTTC. This gives the protein CASSPQGVRGYTF. The entire variable domain, with the rest obtained from reference TRBV7-2 and TRBJ1-2, is as follows: GAGVSQSPSNKVTEKGKDVELRCDPISGHTALYWYRQSLGQGLEFLIYFQGNSAPDKSGLPSDRFSAERTGGSVSTLTIQRTQQEDSAVYLCASSPQGVRGYTFGSGTRLTVV.

V gene TRBV15 combines with J gene TRBJ2-1, with D possibly TRBD2 on 6 matching bases. There are 15 residues in the CDR3. V lost 5 bases to trimming and J lost 9 bases, with 20 bases between them. CDR1 LNHNV and CDR2 YYDKDF come from the germline V gene (reference sequence). This CDR3 reads CATSGWLAGTGEQFF. CDR3 coding DNA: TGTGCCACCAGCGGGTGGCTTGCGGGAACCGGTGAGCAGTTCTTC.

The chain joins TRBV14 to TRBJ2-5, with unresolved D. The CDR3 spans 16 residues. V was shortened by 0 bases and J by 1 base, with 12 bases between the two germline ends. Per the germline V gene, CDR1 is SGHDN and CDR2 is FVKESK. The CDR3 DNA reads as TGTGCCAGCAGCCAAGATGGCCCGATTATCCAAGAGACCCAGTACTTC. Translated, it gives CASSQDGPIIQETQYF.

The CDR3 DNA follows: TGCGCCAGCAGCTCGGACCCGACAGGGGTCCAAGAGACCCAGTACTTC. Protein sequence: CASSSDPTGVQETQYF. The J gene is TRBJ2-5, the V gene TRBV5-1, with 8 bases aligning to TRBD1. Germline V lookup: CDR1 SGHRS, CDR2 YFSETQ. J lost 1 base, V lost 3 bases, and 8 bases had no gene match. The length of the CDR3 is 16 residues.

The rearrangement links TRBV10-3 to TRBJ1-5, with D possibly matching TRBD1 (6 bases). The ends were cut back, 0 bases at V and 3 bases at J, with 12 bases in the middle. This CDR3 contains 16 residues. From germline, CDR1 is ENHRY and CDR2 SYGVKD. The CDR3 DNA follows: TGTGCCATCAGTGAGTCGAAAGGGGGAAACAATCAGCCCCAGCATTTT. It yields the protein CAISESKGGNNQPQHF.

This chain connects TRBV5-8 to TRBJ2-7; 9 bases agree with TRBD1. Germline trimming cut 4 bases from V and 5 bases from J; bases unmatched to any gene: 7. CDR1 is SGHTS and CDR2 is YDEGEE in the germline V gene. This CDR3 spans 14 amino acids. CDR3 sequence reads: CASSRGTGRDEQYF. The CDR3 DNA is TGTGCCAGCAGCCGGGGGACAGGGAGGGACGAGCAGTACTTC.

The chain combines TRBV7-2 with TRBJ2-3; TRBD1 is a possible D gene (5 bases). The CDR3 has 14 residues. The germline gives CDR1 SGHTA, CDR2 FQGNSA. V was shortened by 2 bases and J by 6 bases, with 12 bases between the two germline ends. DNA for the CDR3: TGTGCCAGCAGCTTACTCTCAGGGTATGATACGCAGTATTTT. Its translation is CASSLLSGYDTQYF.

This clone was seen a few times. V and J are TRBV3-1 (or the pseudogene TRBV3-2) and TRBJ2-3; TRBD1 might be the D (8 bases). Trimming cost V 4 bases and J 1 base, with 12 bases left between them. The CDR3 consists of 15 residues. The germline V gene encodes CDR1 LGHDT and CDR2 YNNKEL (reference sequence). CDR3 in amino acids: CASSPAGQGTDTQYF. In nucleotides, the CDR3 is TGTGCCAGCAGCCCAGCGGGACAGGGCACAGATACGCAGTATTTT.

The chain combines TRBV5-4 with TRBJ1-1; 8 bases align to TRBD1. This CDR3 is built from 14 residues. Germline CDR1 reads SGHNT; CDR2 reads YYREEE (reference sequence). With 4 bases clipped from V and 3 bases from J, the junction kept 5 bases outside the gene matches. CDR3 sequence (DNA): TGTGCCAGCAGCCCCTTGGACAGGGACACTGAAGCTTTCTTT. Amino acids: CASSPLDRDTEAFF.

The V gene is TRBV6-4, the J gene TRBJ2-6; no reliable D call. V was clipped by 3 bases and J by 0 bases, with 9 bases between them. CDR3 length equals 16 residues. The germline CDR1 and CDR2 sequences are MRHNA and SNTAGT. Here the CDR3 DNA reads TGTGCCAGCAGTGATAGAGCCTTCTCTGGGGCCAACGTCCTGACTTTC. Its protein product is CASSDRAFSGANVLTF.

The CDR3 protein is CASSFGNGYTF. CDR3 sequence (DNA): TGTGCCAGCAGTTTCGGGAATGGCTACACCTTC. This rearrangement joins TRBV12-3 or TRBV12-4 to TRBJ1-2, with D unclear. The CDR3 is made up of 11 amino acids. Trimming removed 3 bases at V and 6 bases at J, with 5 bases between.

The chain links TRBV29-1 to TRBJ1-2; a possible D gene is TRBD1 (6 bases). CDR1 is SQVTM and CDR2 is ANQGSEA in the germline V gene. The CDR3 length is 12 residues. Trimming shortened V by 5 bases and J by 4 bases, and 11 bases separated the two germline ends. The DNA for the CDR3 is TGCAGCGTTCTTCAGGGGACCTATGGCTACACCTTC. Its protein is CSVLQGTYGYTF.

The V and J genes are TRBV10-3 and TRBJ1-1, with a possible D match to TRBD1 (5 bases). The V and J ends lost 10 bases and 3 bases respectively, with 12 bases between them. The CDR3 is 12 amino acids. Germline V gene data show CDR1 as ENHRY and CDR2 as SYGVKD. CDR3 sequence: CATRDSDTEAFF. The CDR3 DNA follows: TGTGCCACCAGGGATTCGGACACTGAAGCTTTCTTT.

The chain is built from TRBV9 and TRBJ2-1, with 11 bases that match TRBD2. The CDR3 sequence is 16 residues long. Germline lookup yields CDR1 SGDLS and CDR2 YYNGEE. The V segment lost 0 bases and the J segment 4 bases; nucleotides outside the gene matches: 3. CDR3 loop: CASSVVASGRYNEQFF. The CDR3 coding sequence is TGTGCCAGCAGCGTAGTGGCTAGCGGGAGGTACAATGAGCAGTTCTTC.